This TCR beta chain was found in a study of blood T cell repertoires in COVID-19. Study context: Some COVID-19 samples were acute and others convalescent; all came from the United States, Italy and Spain. T cells, B-cell-depleted T cells, or PBMCs provided the cDNA or gDNA that served as material.

Assay: immunoSEQ multiplex PCR; the TCRdb copy retains only in-frame clones and omits some. Of 95,000 to 120,000 clones listed, about 90% were seen once; the top ten hold roughly 2.5%. J lost 5 bases, V lost 6 bases, and 6 bases had no gene match. CDR1 and CDR2 (germline): MNHEY, SVGAGI. CDR3 length equals 14 residues. This sequence originates from a human donor in a cohort sampled during active COVID-19. Sequenced material: peripheral blood. The chain joins TRBV6-5 to TRBJ1-4, with 7 bases fitting TRBD1. CDR3 bases: TGTGCCAGCAGCAAGACAGGGCTAAATGAAAAACTGTTTTTT. Translation gives CASSKTGLNEKLFF.